This passage covers 27 T cell receptor beta chains from one sample sequenced in a study of T cell responses to AZD1222 COVID-19 vaccine. Profiling relied on immunoSEQ multiplex PCR, and the TCRdb table lists in-frame clones only, not all of them. The sample has more than 80,000 clones; less than 95% are singletons. Source: peripheral blood, taken 28 days after the second AZD1222 dose. These receptors all come from an adult who received the AZD1222 COVID-19 vaccine.

V usage is TRBV9 and J usage is TRBJ2-7, with TRBD2 identical over 13 bases. Germline V CDR1 and CDR2: SGDLS, YYNGEE. CDR3 length: 17 residues. The V and J ends lost 1 base and 2 bases, in that order; junction bases with no gene match: 6. This CDR3 is CASSVNTGLAGAYEQYF. In DNA, the CDR3 is TGTGCCAGCAGCGTAAACACCGGACTAGCGGGAGCCTACGAGCAGTACTTC. Combining the CDR3 with reference TRBV9 and TRBJ2-7 gives the whole variable domain DSGVTQTPKHLITATGQRVTLRCSPRSGDLSVYWYQQSLDQGLQFLIQYYNGEERAKGNILERFSAQQFPDLHSELNLSSLELGDSALYFCASSVNTGLAGAYEQYFGPGTRLTVT.

The chain links TRBV5-1 to TRBJ2-5; D might be TRBD1 (5 bases). Per the germline V gene, CDR1 is SGHRS and CDR2 is YFSETQ. The CDR3 covers 15 residues. Trimming pared 4 bases from V and 0 bases from J, leaving 13 bases between. The CDR3 coding sequence is TGCGCCAGCAGCCTTGGACAAACGTACCAAGAGACCCAGTACTTC. Its translation is CASSLGQTYQETQYF. Combining the CDR3 with reference TRBV5-1 and TRBJ2-5 gives the whole variable domain KAGVTQTPRYLIKTRGQQVTLSCSPISGHRSVSWYQQTPGQGLQFLFEYFSETQRNKGNFPGRFSGRQFSNSRSEMNVSTLELGDSALYLCASSLGQTYQETQYFGPGTRLLVL.

V and J are TRBV9 and TRBJ1-2; the match to TRBD1 covers 7 bases. The V gene end was trimmed by 2 bases and the J gene end by 4 bases; junction bases not matched to a gene: 5. The length of the CDR3 is 14 residues. From germline, CDR1 is SGDLS and CDR2 YYNGEE. CDR3 amino acids: CASSVRDSGYGYTF. CDR3 DNA sequence: TGTGCCAGCAGCGTGCGGGACAGCGGCTATGGCTACACCTTC.

The chain is built from TRBV4-2 and TRBJ2-7; 8 bases align to TRBD2. Germline values: CDR1 LGHNA, CDR2 YNFKEQ. The V segment lost 0 bases and the J segment 4 bases; nucleotides outside the gene matches: 5. This CDR3 comprises 15 residues. The CDR3 nucleotides are TGTGCCAGCAGCCAAGATAGGTCTAGCGGGTACGAGCAGTACTTC. Its protein is CASSQDRSSGYEQYF.

The CDR3 DNA sequence: TGTGCCAGCAGTTACTACGGGACAGGGGCCGGTCAGCCCCAGCATTTT. Protein product: CASSYYGTGAGQPQHF. The chain joins TRBV6-2 or TRBV6-3 to TRBJ1-5, with 10 bases aligning to TRBD1. Unmatched junction bases numbered 6, after V lost 1 base and J lost 6 bases. The CDR3 sequence is 16 residues long. Germline CDR1 MNHEY, CDR2 SVGEGT.

The table lists this clone with a few counts. The chain has TRBV25-1 and TRBJ1-6; D is possibly TRBD1 (5 bases). V was clipped by 5 bases and J by 6 bases, with 17 bases between them. This CDR3 is built from 16 residues. Germline V lookup: CDR1 MGHDK, CDR2 SYGVNS. CDR3 sequence reads: CASSSIGAGPNSPLHF. The DNA for the CDR3 is TGTGCCAGCAGTAGTATCGGTGCAGGGCCTAATTCACCCCTCCACTTT.

This chain connects TRBV19 to TRBJ2-3, with D possibly matching TRBD1 (5 bases). This CDR3 is built from 14 residues. Germline V gene sequence: CDR1 LNHDA, CDR2 SQIVND (reference sequence). V dropped 3 bases and J dropped 1 base, with 8 bases sitting between them. This CDR3 is CASSIGRGTDTQYF. CDR3 DNA: TGTGCCAGTAGTATCGGCAGGGGCACAGATACGCAGTATTTT.

The table lists this clone with a few counts. The chain couples TRBV4-1 to TRBJ1-5; D ambiguous. CDR1 MGHRA and CDR2 YSYEKL come from the germline V gene. The CDR3 loop spans 16 amino acids. Trimming shortened V by 2 bases and J by 2 bases, and 13 bases separated the two germline ends. The CDR3 bases are TGCGCCAGCAGCCAACCAGATCCAAGGGGCAATCAGCCCCAGCATTTT. Residues: CASSQPDPRGNQPQHF.

J is TRBJ1-1 and V is TRBV5-6; no firm D call. The V and J ends lost 0 bases and 0 bases respectively, with 6 bases between them. The CDR3 loop spans 14 amino acids. Germline V gene data show CDR1 as SGHDT and CDR2 as YYEEEE. CDR3 bases: TGTGCCAGCAGCTTGGTAGGGATGAACACTGAAGCTTTCTTT. Its protein product is CASSLVGMNTEAFF.

The V call is TRBV21-1, the J call TRBJ2-7; the table gives TRBD1 as D, unverified against the DNA. TRBV21-1 is flagged as a pseudogene. CDR3 length: 15 amino acids. DNA of the CDR3: TGTGCCAGCAGCAATGACAACAGGGTTGGCTACGAGCAGTACTTC. It is translated as CASSNDNRVGYEQYF.

DNA of the CDR3: TGCGCCAGCAGCCAAGATCGAGCGGTCAGGGGGTTCTCTGGGGCCAACGTCCTGACTTTC. Translating gives CASSQDRAVRGFSGANVLTF. The chain joins TRBV4-3 to TRBJ2-6, with 7 positions matching TRBD1. The length of the CDR3 is 20 residues. J was trimmed by 0 bases and V by 0 bases; bases with no gene match: 11. CDR1 LGHNA and CDR2 YSLEER come from the germline V gene.

This sequence joins TRBV19 and TRBJ2-7; 8 bases line up with TRBD1. Germline trimming cut 7 bases from V and 3 bases from J; bases unmatched to any gene: 11. The V gene's germline CDR1 is LNHDA and CDR2 SQIVND (reference sequence). The CDR3 sequence is 15 residues long. The chain's CDR3 is CASIHRDRGRYEQYF. In DNA, the CDR3 is TGTGCCAGTATTCATCGCGACAGGGGCCGCTACGAGCAGTACTTC.

CDR3: CASSSTGGETQYF. The CDR3 DNA reads TGTGCCAGCAGTTCGACAGGGGGAGAGACCCAGTACTTC. This chain links TRBV12-3 or TRBV12-4 with TRBJ2-5, with 9 nucleotides matching TRBD1. The CDR3 spans 13 residues. V shed 4 bases, J shed 4 bases, and the junction held 1 base outside the gene matches.

Only one count was recorded for this clone. This chain uses TRBV9 with TRBJ2-7, with 16 bases aligning to TRBD2. V trimming: 4 bases; J trimming: 6 bases; junction bases outside the gene matches: 13. Germline CDR1 reads SGDLS; CDR2 reads YYNGEE. The CDR3 is made up of 18 amino acids. The CDR3 nucleotides read TGTGCCAGCAGCTTGGGACTAGCGGGAGGGCCGGTTACAGGCGAGCAGTACTTC. This encodes CASSLGLAGGPVTGEQYF.

The chain links TRBV7-9 to TRBJ1-2; perhaps TRBD1 as D (5 bases). Deletions cut 3 bases from V and 8 bases from J, with 16 bases between. The CDR3 has 14 amino acids. CDR1 and CDR2 from the germline V gene are SEHNR and FQNEAQ (reference sequence). The CDR3 DNA follows: TGTGCCAGCAGCTTTCACGGCCTGAGGGGAGGCTACACCTTC. It yields the protein CASSFHGLRGGYTF.

The CDR3 DNA reads as TGTGCCAGCAGTGCGACAGGGGGGGACTACGAGCAGTACTTC. Protein: CASSATGGDYEQYF. V gene TRBV27 combines with J gene TRBJ2-7; 9 positions agree with TRBD1. The ends lost 5 bases at V and 3 bases at J; junction bases unmatched: 5. This CDR3 is built from 14 residues. Germline loops: CDR1 MNHEY, CDR2 SMNVEV (reference sequence).

V and J are TRBV7-9 and TRBJ1-1; D gene uncertain. The V end was cut by 2 bases, the J end by 1 base, with 8 bases between. The CDR3 is 14 residues long. Looked up from germline, CDR1 is SEHNR and CDR2 is FQNEAQ (reference sequence). The CDR3 sequence: CASSLLQTNTEAFF. The CDR3 DNA reads as TGTGCCAGCAGCTTACTTCAGACGAACACTGAAGCTTTCTTT.

This chain links TRBV19 with TRBJ2-3, with TRBD2 matching 12 bases. Per the germline V gene, CDR1 is LNHDA and CDR2 is SQIVND (reference sequence). This CDR3 region has 15 residues. The V gene end was trimmed by 6 bases and the J gene end by 4 bases; junction bases not matched to a gene: 5. The CDR3 DNA follows: TGTGCCAGTAGCATTACTAGCGGGAGGCCAGATACGCAGTATTTT. Translating gives CASSITSGRPDTQYF.

V is TRBV29-1 and J is TRBJ2-3; D is uncertain. The germline CDR1 and CDR2 sequences are SQVTM and ANQGSEA. V was shortened by 8 bases and J by 2 bases, with 11 bases between the two germline ends. The CDR3 spans 12 residues. Here the CDR3 DNA reads TGCAGCTTTAATGGGCCCACAGATACGCAGTATTTT. This encodes CSFNGPTDTQYF.

This rearrangement joins TRBV28 to TRBJ1-1; a weak D match, TRBD1 (5 bases). This CDR3 has 13 residues. Germline V gives CDR1 MDHEN, CDR2 SYDVKM. V gave up 11 bases and J gave up 0 bases, with 13 bases separating them. This CDR3 reads CAYLRGVNTEAFF. The CDR3 DNA follows: TGTGCCTATTTACGGGGGGTGAACACTGAAGCTTTCTTT. Together with reference TRBV28 and TRBJ1-1, the CDR3 gives the full variable domain: DVKVTQSSRYLVKRTGEKVFLECVQDMDHENMFWYRQDPGLGLRLIYFSYDVKMKEKGDIPEGYSVSREKKERFSLILESASTNQTSMYLCAYLRGVNTEAFFGQGTRLTVV.

The chain links TRBV11-2 to TRBJ1-1; possibly TRBD1 for D (6 bases). Trimming took off 2 bases at V and 5 bases at J, with 18 bases between the two ends. The germline gives CDR1 SGHAT, CDR2 FQNNGV. The CDR3 contains 16 residues. The CDR3 region is CASSLTFGGRGTEAFF. In DNA form, the CDR3 reads TGTGCCAGCAGCTTAACTTTCGGGGGGCGAGGTACTGAAGCTTTCTTT. The full variable domain, its missing parts supplied by reference TRBV11-2 and TRBJ1-1, is EAGVAQSPRYKIIEKRQSVAFWCNPISGHATLYWYQQILGQGPKLLIQFQNNGVVDDSQLPKDRFSAERLKGVDSTLKIQPAKLEDSAVYLCASSLTFGGRGTEAFFGQGTRLTVV.

The rearrangement joins TRBV3-1 (or the pseudogene TRBV3-2) to TRBJ2-1; TRBD2 agrees at 11 bases. CDR3 size: 16 residues. Germline loops: CDR1 LGHDT, CDR2 YNNKEL (reference sequence). The trim removed 1 base at V and 6 bases at J, leaving 5 bases unmatched. The CDR3 DNA reads TGTGCCAGCAGCCAAGGGAGGACTAGCGGGTCCAATGAGCAGTTCTTC. Translated, it gives CASSQGRTSGSNEQFF.

The rearrangement joins TRBV11-2 to TRBJ1-6, with 9 bases identical to TRBD1. The germline gives CDR1 SGHAT, CDR2 FQNNGV. V lost 4 bases and J lost 6; bases outside the gene matches: 4. This CDR3 region has 15 residues. The CDR3 region is CASSSLDRGNSPLHF. The CDR3 DNA is TGTGCCAGCAGCTCCCTGGACAGGGGTAATTCACCCCTCCACTTT.

This chain links TRBV6-5 with TRBJ1-5, with D hard to call. This CDR3 has 15 residues. Per the germline V gene, CDR1 is MNHEY and CDR2 is SVGAGI. Trimming pared 6 bases from V and 2 bases from J, leaving 14 bases between. As DNA, the CDR3 is TGTGCCAGCAGCGGGTTAATATTCGGCAATCAGCCCCAGCATTTT. Residues: CASSGLIFGNQPQHF.

V is TRBV5-1 and J is TRBJ1-2; 9 nucleotides align to TRBD1. Germline V gives CDR1 SGHRS, CDR2 YFSETQ. The V segment lost 4 bases and the J segment 7 bases; nucleotides outside the gene matches: 5. The CDR3 spans 13 residues. The CDR3 region has the DNA TGCGCCAGCAGCCCGGGACAGGGAGTTGGCTACACCTTC. Translating it yields CASSPGQGVGYTF.

The genes are TRBV23-1 and TRBJ1-5; tentative D call: TRBD1 (5 bases). Being an ORF, TRBV23-1 has a function that is uncertain. This CDR3 spans 15 amino acids. The V end lost 2 bases, the J end lost 2 bases, and 10 bases lay between the germline ends. Here the CDR3 reads CASSQRGGRNQPQHF. DNA for the CDR3: TGCGCCAGCAGTCAAAGGGGAGGTCGCAATCAGCCCCAGCATTTT.

V gene TRBV4-2 combines with J gene TRBJ2-3; 8 bases are a match to TRBD2. In germline, CDR1 is LGHNA, CDR2 YNFKEQ. The ends lost 0 bases at V and 0 bases at J; junction bases unmatched: 5. This CDR3 has 17 amino acids. The CDR3 sequence is CASSQDKASGSTDTQYF. CDR3 bases: TGTGCCAGCAGCCAAGATAAGGCTAGCGGGAGCACAGATACGCAGTATTTT.